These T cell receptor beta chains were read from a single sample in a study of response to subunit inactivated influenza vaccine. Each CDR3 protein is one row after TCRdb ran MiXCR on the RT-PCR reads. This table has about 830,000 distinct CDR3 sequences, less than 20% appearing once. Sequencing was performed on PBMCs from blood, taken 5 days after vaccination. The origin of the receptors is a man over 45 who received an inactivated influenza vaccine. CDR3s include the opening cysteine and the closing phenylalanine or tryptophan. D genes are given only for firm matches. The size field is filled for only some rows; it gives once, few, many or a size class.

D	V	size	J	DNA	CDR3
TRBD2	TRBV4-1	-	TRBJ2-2	TGCGCCAGCAGCCACCTAGCGGGGGACACCGGGGAGCTGTTTTTT	CASSHLAGDTGELFF
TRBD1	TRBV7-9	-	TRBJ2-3	TGTGCCAGCAGCCTAAGGGGGCCGTATCCAGATACGCAGTATTTT	CASSLRGPYPDTQYF
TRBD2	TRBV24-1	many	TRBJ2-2	TGTGCCACCAGTGATTTCCGGGGACTAGCTACCGGGGAGCTGTTTTTT	CATSDFRGLATGELFF
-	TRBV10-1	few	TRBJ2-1	TGCGCCAACAGTGCCGGGTTTGCCTACAATGAGCAGTTCTTC	CANSAGFAYNEQFF
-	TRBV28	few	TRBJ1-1	TGTGCCAGTTTTAGTCGGGACGCCACTGAAGCTTTCTTT	CASFSRDATEAFF
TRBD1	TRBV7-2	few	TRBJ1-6	TGTGCCAGCAGCTTGGGACAGCATAATTCACCCCTCCACTTT	CASSLGQHNSPLHF
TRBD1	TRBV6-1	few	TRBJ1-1	TGTGCCAGCAGTGCCGAGACAGGGCTATACACTGAAGCTTTCTTT	CASSAETGLYTEAFF
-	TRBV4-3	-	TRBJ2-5	TGCGCCAGCAGCCAAGACCGGTCGGAGACCCAGTACTTC	CASSQDRSETQYF
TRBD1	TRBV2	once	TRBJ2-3	TGTGCCAGCGAAGACAGGGCAGGCGGTACGCAGTATTTT	CASEDRAGGTQYF
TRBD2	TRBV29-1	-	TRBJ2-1	TGCAGCGTTGGCTTGGGCCTAGCGGGGGGGTACAATGAGCAGTTCTTC	CSVGLGLAGGYNEQFF
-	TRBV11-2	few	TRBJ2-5	TGTGCCAGCAGCTTTACCCCCGGGGCCGTATGGGAGACCCAGTACTTC	CASSFTPGAVWETQYF
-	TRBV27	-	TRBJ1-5	TGTGCCAGCAGTTTAGCAGGGGCCTTAGGCAATCAGCCCCAGCATTTT	CASSLAGALGNQPQHF
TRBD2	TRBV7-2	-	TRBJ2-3	TGTGCCAGCAGCTTCTCTTTTAGCGGGAATTTGTATACGCAGTATTTT	CASSFSFSGNLYTQYF
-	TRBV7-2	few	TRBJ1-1	TGTGCCAGCAGCTTAGTGGGGAGCACTGAAGCTTTCTTT	CASSLVGSTEAFF
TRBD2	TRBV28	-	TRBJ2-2	TGTGCCAGCAGCGGATTTAGCGGGAGAGGAACCGGGGAGCTGTTTTTT	CASSGFSGRGTGELFF
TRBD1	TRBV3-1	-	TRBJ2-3	TGTGCCAGCAGACCTTCGGGACAGGGTCGCACAGATACGCAGTATTTT	CASRPSGQGRTDTQYF
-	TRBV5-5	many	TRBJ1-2	TGTGCCAGCAGCTTGGAACAACATAACTATGGCTACACCTTC	CASSLEQHNYGYTF